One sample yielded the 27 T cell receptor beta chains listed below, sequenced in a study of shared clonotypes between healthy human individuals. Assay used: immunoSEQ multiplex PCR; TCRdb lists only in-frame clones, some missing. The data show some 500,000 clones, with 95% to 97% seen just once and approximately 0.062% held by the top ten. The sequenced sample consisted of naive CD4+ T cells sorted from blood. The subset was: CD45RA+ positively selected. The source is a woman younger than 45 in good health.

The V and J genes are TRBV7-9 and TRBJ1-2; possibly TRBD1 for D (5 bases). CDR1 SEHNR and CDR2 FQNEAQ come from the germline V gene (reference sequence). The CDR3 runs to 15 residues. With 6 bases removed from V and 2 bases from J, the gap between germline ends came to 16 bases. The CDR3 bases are TGTGCCAGCAGTGATCCCGGGGGGGAGAACTATGGCTACACCTTC. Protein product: CASSDPGGENYGYTF.

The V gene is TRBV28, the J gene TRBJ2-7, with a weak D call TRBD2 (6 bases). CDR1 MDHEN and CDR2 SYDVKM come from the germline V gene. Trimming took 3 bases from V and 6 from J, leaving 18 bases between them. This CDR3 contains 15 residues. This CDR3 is CASSFGGNWVGEQYF. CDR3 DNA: TGTGCCAGCAGTTTTGGCGGGAATTGGGTGGGCGAGCAGTACTTC.

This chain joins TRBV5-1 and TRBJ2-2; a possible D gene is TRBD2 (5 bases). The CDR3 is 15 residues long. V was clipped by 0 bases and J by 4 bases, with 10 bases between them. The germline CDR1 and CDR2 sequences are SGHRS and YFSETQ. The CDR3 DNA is TGCGCCAGCAGCTTGGGGGAGCTAACCACCGGGGAGCTGTTTTTT. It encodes CASSLGELTTGELFF.

CDR3: CASSLARGILLAKNIQYF. For the CDR3, the DNA is TGTGCCAGCAGCTTAGCGCGAGGCATATTACTAGCCAAAAACATTCAGTACTTC. The chain has TRBV7-8 and TRBJ2-4, with D uncertain. The CDR3 loop spans 18 amino acids. V lost 0 bases to trimming and J lost 0 bases, with 15 bases between them. Germline-derived CDR1 and CDR2 are SGHVS and FQNEAQ.

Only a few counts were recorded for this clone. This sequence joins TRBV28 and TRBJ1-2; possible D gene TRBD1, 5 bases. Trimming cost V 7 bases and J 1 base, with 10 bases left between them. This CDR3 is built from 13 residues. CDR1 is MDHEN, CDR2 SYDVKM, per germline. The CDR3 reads CASISGGNYGYTF. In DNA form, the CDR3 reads TGTGCCAGCATCTCCGGGGGTAACTATGGCTACACCTTC.

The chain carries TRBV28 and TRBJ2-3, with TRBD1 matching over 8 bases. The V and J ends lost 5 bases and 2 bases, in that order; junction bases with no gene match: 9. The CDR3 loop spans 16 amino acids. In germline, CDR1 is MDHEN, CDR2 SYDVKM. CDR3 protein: CASSPYGTGSTDTQYF. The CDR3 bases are TGTGCCAGCAGTCCCTACGGGACAGGTTCCACAGATACGCAGTATTTT.

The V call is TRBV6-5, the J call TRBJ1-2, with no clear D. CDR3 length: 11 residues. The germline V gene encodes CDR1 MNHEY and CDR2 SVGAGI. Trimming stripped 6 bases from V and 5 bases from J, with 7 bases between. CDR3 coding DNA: TGTGCCAGCAGGGCGTTTTATGGCTACACCTTC. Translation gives CASRAFYGYTF.

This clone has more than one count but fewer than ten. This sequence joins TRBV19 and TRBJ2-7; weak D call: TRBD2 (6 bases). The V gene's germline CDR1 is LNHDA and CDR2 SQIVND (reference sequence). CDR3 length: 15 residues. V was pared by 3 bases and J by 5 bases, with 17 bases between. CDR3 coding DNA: TGTGCCAGTAGTATCGGTCCGGGGGAGAGGGACGAGCAGTACTTC. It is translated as CASSIGPGERDEQYF. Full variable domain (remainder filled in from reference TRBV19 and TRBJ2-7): DGGITQSPKYLFRKEGQNVTLSCEQNLNHDAMYWYRQDPGQGLRLIYYSQIVNDFQKGDIAEGYSVSREKKESFPLTVTSAQKNPTAFYLCASSIGPGERDEQYFGPGTRLTVT.

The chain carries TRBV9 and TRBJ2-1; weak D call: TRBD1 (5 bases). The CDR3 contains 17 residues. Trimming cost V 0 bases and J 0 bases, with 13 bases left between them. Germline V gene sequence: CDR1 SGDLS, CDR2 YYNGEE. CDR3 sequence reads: CASSVEDSESSYNEQFF. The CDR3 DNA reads TGTGCCAGCAGCGTAGAAGACAGCGAGAGCTCCTACAATGAGCAGTTCTTC. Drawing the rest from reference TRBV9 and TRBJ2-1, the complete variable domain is DSGVTQTPKHLITATGQRVTLRCSPRSGDLSVYWYQQSLDQGLQFLIQYYNGEERAKGNILERFSAQQFPDLHSELNLSSLELGDSALYFCASSVEDSESSYNEQFFGPGTRLTVL.

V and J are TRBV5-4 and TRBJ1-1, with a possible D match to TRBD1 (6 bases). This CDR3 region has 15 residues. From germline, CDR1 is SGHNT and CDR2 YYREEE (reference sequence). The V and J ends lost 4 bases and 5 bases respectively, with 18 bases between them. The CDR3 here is CASSKAGGRGTEAFF. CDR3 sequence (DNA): TGTGCCAGCAGCAAGGCGGGGGGTAGGGGGACTGAAGCTTTCTTT.

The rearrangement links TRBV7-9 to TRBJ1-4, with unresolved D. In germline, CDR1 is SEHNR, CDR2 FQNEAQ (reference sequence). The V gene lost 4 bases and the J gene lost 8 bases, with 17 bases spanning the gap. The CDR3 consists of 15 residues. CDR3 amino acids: CASSSDVTGNEKLFF. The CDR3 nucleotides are TGTGCCAGCAGCTCAGACGTAACGGGGAACGAAAAACTGTTTTTT.

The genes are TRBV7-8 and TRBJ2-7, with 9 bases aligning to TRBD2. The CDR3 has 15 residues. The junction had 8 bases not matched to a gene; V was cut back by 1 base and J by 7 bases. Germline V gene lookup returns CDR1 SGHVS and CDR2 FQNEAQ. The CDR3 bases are TGTGCCAGCAGCTTAGTCCTAGCGGGGTCCTGGGAGCAGTACTTC. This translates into CASSLVLAGSWEQYF.

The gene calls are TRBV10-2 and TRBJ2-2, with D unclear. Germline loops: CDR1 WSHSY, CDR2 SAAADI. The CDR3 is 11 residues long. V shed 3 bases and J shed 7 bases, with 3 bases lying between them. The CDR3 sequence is CASSEGGELFF. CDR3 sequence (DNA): TGCGCCAGCAGTGAAGGCGGGGAGCTGTTTTTT.

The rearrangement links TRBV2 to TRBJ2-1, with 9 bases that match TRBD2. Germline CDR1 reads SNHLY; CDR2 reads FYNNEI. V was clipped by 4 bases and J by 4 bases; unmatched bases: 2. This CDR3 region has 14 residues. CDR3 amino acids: CASSGTSEYNEQFF. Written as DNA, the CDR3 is TGTGCCAGCAGTGGGACTAGCGAATACAATGAGCAGTTCTTC.

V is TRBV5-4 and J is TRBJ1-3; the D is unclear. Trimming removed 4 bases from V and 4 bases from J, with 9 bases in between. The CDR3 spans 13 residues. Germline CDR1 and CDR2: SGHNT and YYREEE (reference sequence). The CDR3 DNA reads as TGTGCCAGCAGCGTCACCGGGGGAAACACCATATATTTT. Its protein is CASSVTGGNTIYF. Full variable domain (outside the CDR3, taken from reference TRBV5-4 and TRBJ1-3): ETGVTQSPTHLIKTRGQQVTLRCSSQSGHNTVSWYQQALGQGPQFIFQYYREEENGRGNFPPRFSGLQFPNYSSELNVNALELDDSALYLCASSVTGGNTIYFGEGSWLTVV.

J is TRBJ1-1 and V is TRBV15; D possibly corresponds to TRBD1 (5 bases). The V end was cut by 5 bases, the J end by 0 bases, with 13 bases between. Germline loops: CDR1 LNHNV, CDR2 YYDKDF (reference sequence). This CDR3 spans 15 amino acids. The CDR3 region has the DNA TGTGCCACCAGCGAGACGGGACTCTTGAACACTGAAGCTTTCTTT. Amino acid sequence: CATSETGLLNTEAFF.

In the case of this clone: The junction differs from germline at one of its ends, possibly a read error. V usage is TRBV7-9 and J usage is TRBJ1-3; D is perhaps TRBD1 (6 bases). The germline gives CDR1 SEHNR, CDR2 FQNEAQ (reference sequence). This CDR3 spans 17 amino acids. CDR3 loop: CASSVARGRNPGNTIYF. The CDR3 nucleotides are TGTGCCAGCAGCGTAGCCCGGGGGCGAAACCCTGGAAACACCATATATTTT.

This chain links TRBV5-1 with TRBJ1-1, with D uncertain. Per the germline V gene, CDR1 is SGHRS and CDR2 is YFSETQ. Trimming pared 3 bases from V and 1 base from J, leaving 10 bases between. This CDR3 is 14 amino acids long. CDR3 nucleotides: TGCGCCAGCAGCTGGCGAGGAGGGAACACTGAAGCTTTCTTT. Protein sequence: CASSWRGGNTEAFF. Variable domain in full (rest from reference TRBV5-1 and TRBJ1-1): KAGVTQTPRYLIKTRGQQVTLSCSPISGHRSVSWYQQTPGQGLQFLFEYFSETQRNKGNFPGRFSGRQFSNSRSEMNVSTLELGDSALYLCASSWRGGNTEAFFGQGTRLTVV.

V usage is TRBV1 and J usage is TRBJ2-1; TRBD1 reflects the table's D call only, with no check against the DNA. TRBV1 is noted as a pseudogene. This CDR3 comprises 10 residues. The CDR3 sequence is CTRQGESPFF. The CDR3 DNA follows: TGCACCAGGCAAGGGGAATCACCGTTCTTC.

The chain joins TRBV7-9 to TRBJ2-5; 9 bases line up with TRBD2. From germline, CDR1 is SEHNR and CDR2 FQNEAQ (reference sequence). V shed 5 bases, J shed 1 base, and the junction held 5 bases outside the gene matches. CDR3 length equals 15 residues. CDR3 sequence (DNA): TGTGCCAGCAGCATGGCTAGCGGGGCCCAAGAGACCCAGTACTTC. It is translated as CASSMASGAQETQYF.

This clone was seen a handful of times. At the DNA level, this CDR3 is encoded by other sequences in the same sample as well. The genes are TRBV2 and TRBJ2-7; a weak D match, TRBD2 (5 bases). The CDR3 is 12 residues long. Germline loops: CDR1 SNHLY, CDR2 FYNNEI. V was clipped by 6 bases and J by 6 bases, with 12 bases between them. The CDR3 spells CASRGEVSEQYF. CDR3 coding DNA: TGTGCCAGCAGGGGAGAGGTCAGCGAGCAGTACTTC.

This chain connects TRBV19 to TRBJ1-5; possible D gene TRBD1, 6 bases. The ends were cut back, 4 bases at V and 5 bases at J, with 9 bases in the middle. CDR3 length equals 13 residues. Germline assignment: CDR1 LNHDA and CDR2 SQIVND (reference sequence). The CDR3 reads CASSNRAYQPQHF. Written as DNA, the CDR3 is TGTGCCAGTAGTAACAGGGCATATCAGCCCCAGCATTTT.

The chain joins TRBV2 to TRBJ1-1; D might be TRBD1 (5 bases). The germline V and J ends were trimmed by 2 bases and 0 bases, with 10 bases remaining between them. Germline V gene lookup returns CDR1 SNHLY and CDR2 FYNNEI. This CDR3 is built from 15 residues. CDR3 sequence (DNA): TGTGCCAGCAGTGAACCTGGGACCGTGAACACTGAAGCTTTCTTT. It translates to CASSEPGTVNTEAFF. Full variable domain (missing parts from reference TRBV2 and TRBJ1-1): EPEVTQTPSHQVTQMGQEVILRCVPISNHLYFYWYRQILGQKVEFLVSFYNNEISEKSEIFDDQFSVERPDGSNFTLKIRSTKLEDSAMYFCASSEPGTVNTEAFFGQGTRLTVV.

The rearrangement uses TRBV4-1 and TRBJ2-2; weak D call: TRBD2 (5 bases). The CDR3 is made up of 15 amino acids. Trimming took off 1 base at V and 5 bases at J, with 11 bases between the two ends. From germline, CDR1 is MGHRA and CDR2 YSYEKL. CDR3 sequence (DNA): TGCGCCAGCAGCCAAGGGCCGACTATAACCGGGGAGCTGTTTTTT. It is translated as CASSQGPTITGELFF.

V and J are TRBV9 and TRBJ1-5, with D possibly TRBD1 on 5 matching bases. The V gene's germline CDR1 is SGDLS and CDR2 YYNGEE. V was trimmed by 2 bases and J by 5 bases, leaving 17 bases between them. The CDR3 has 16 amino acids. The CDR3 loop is CASSVVYRTHDQPQHF. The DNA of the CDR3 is TGTGCCAGCAGCGTGGTTTACAGGACGCATGATCAGCCCCAGCATTTT.

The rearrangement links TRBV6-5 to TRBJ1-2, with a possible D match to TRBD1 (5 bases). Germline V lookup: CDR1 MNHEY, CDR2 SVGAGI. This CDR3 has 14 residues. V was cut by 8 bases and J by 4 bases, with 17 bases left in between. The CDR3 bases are TGTGCCAGCCGACAACAAAGGGGACTCTATGGCTACACCTTC. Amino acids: CASRQQRGLYGYTF.

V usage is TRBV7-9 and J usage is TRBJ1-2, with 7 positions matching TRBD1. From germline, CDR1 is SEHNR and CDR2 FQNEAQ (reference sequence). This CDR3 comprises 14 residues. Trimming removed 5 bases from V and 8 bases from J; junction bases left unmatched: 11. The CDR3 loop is CASSQPTGRYGYTF. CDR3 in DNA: TGTGCCAGCAGCCAACCGACAGGGCGCTACGGCTACACCTTC.